This T cell receptor (beta chain) was recorded in a study of T cells after yellow fever vaccination. MiXCR, run by TCRdb on the 5' RACE reads, gives a single entry per CDR3 protein. Of a few hundred thousand distinct CDR3 sequences listed, approximately 6% are singletons. The receptor's source is a man between 25 and 39 years old who received the YFV17D yellow fever vaccine. The sequencing here drew on PBMCs, taken 5 days after the yellow fever booster vaccination.

DNA of the CDR3: TGTGCCAGCAGCTTAACTAAAGAGACCCAGTACTTC. This codes for CASSLTKETQYF. The V and J genes are TRBV7-2 and TRBJ2-5, with unresolved D. The CDR3 totals 12 residues. V shed 2 bases and J shed 3 bases, with 4 bases lying between them. CDR1 is SGHTA, CDR2 FQGNSA, per germline.